This T cell receptor beta chain was recovered during a study of T cells expressing NK-cell markers (dated by TCRdb to 2020 to 2021). Some background on the complete study: In sorted CD3+CD56+NKG2C+, CD3+CD56+NKG2C- and CD3+CD56-NKG2C+ T-cell subsets from several donors, TCR beta-chain repertoires were profiled. Illumina HiSeq 2000/2500, MiSeq or NextSeq was used to sequence libraries as 2 x 150 bp reads. The eight sequenced donors were randomly selected healthy volunteers, three men and five women. Of the eight sequenced donors, seven were found to be HCMV-seropositive and one was found to be HCMV-seronegative. Beyond this particular receptor, the publication reports: Those dominant clonotypes were again the most abundant among CD3+CD56-NKG2C+ cells in a handful of donors, at about 25-65%. Whether the expanded NKG2C-expressing T cell clones were specific for HCMV antigens was left unclear. For six donors, the dominant CD3+CD56+NKG2C+ clonotypes were among the top 10 CD8+ clonotypes and accounted for about 1.0-7.0% of CD8+ T cells.

The sequencer listed for this sample is Illumina HiSeq 2000. TCR beta cDNA libraries were prepared using 5'RACE template switching, which introduced a universal primer site and unique molecular identifiers. Priming for cDNA synthesis came from the TCR beta constant segment, and two successive PCR amplification steps followed. The authors' pipeline ran thus. MIGEC handled demultiplexing of the reads and grouping by UMI, while MiTCR was used to assemble and quantify clonotypes. To exclude erroneous sequences, only TCR cDNA sequences supported by at least two reads were retained. The tcR package was used for downstream repertoire analysis, and clonotypes were matched across fractions by CDR3 nucleotide sequence plus V segment. VDJmatch was used to annotate antigen specificity against VDJdb, with one amino acid substitution in CDR3 permitted. TCRdb reprocessed the public reads and reports one entry per CDR3 protein sequence, without DNA. For this entry, the V and J calls and clone size follow TCRdb and not the study's own pipeline. Per the sample table, the count is 350,000 to 400,000 distinct CDR3 sequences. The ten biggest clones cover approximately 11% of the sample.

A commercial ELISA kit detecting HCMV-specific IgG in serum was used to determine HCMV serostatus. Peripheral blood mononuclear cells were isolated from blood by Ficoll density gradient centrifugation. Points on this clonotype: Its antigen is unknown.

From a lookup of the germline V gene (reference sequence), CDR1 and CDR2 are LNHDA and SQIVND. Spanning cysteine to phenylalanine, the CDR3 consists of 14 amino acids. No DNA was logged. The sequence came from a woman between 45 and 60 years old in good health. Donor details come from another sample of the same person, matched by shared clones. Sequences were obtained from blood T cells: a sorted CD56 or NKG2C T cell subset, CD4+ or CD8+ T cells, or bulk PBMC T cells (not recorded which). The V and J genes are TRBV19 and TRBJ2-6. The CDR3 sequence is CASRDSSGANVLTF. The full variable domain, with segments outside the CDR3 supplied by the reference TRBV19 and TRBJ2-6 proteins, appears as DGGITQSPKYLFRKEGQNVTLSCEQNLNHDAMYWYRQDPGQGLRLIYYSQIVNDFQKGDIAEGYSVSREKKESFPLTVTSAQKNPTAFYLCASRDSSGANVLTFGAGSRLTVL.